These T cell receptor beta chains were read from a single sample in a study of T cells after yellow fever vaccination. Each CDR3 protein gets one entry after TCRdb re-called the 5' RACE reads with MiXCR. The sample records around 400,000 distinct CDR3 sequences, around a tenth being singletons. This specimen consisted of PBMCs, obtained on the day of the first yellow fever vaccination. The receptors were sampled from a man aged 18 to 29 who received the YFV17D yellow fever vaccine. CDR3s include the opening cysteine and the closing phenylalanine or tryptophan. The order of the fields is D gene, V gene, clone size, J gene, CDR3 protein, CDR3 DNA. D genes are given only for firm matches. For some rows the clone size is stated as once, few or many, or as a class when expanded; others skip it.

D: TRBD1; V: TRBV7-2; size: many; J: TRBJ1-1; CDR3: CASSLATGGAFF; DNA: TGTGCCAGCAGCTTAGCGACAGGGGGAGCTTTCTTT
D: .; V: TRBV5-1; size: .; J: TRBJ2-5; CDR3: CASSLFQTQETQYF; DNA: TGCGCCAGCAGCTTGTTCCAGACCCAAGAGACCCAGTACTTC
D: .; V: TRBV7-2; size: few; J: TRBJ2-3; CDR3: CASSLITGAVTDTQYF; DNA: TGTGCCAGCAGCTTAATTACGGGGGCCGTCACAGATACGCAGTATTTT
D: .; V: TRBV6-5; size: few; J: TRBJ1-6; CDR3: CASSYGKQGYNSPLHF; DNA: TGTGCCAGCAGTTACGGAAAACAGGGATATAATTCACCCCTCCACTTT
D: .; V: TRBV2; size: few; J: TRBJ1-3; CDR3: CASSELADTIYF; DNA: TGTGCCAGCAGTGAGTTGGCCGACACCATATATTTT
D: .; V: TRBV10-3; size: .; J: TRBJ2-1; CDR3: CAISDRQNNEQFF; DNA: TGTGCCATCAGTGACCGACAGAACAATGAGCAGTTCTTC
D: .; V: TRBV5-5; size: few; J: TRBJ2-2; CDR3: CASSLLRFLSTGELFF; DNA: TGTGCCAGCAGCTTACTCCGGTTTTTGTCCACCGGGGAGCTGTTTTTT
D: .; V: TRBV7-2; size: .; J: TRBJ1-2; CDR3: CASSLDGHGYTF; DNA: TGTGCCAGCAGCTTAGATGGTCATGGCTACACCTTC
D: TRBD1; V: TRBV6-6; size: few; J: TRBJ2-1; CDR3: CASSYARTGTFF; DNA: TGTGCCAGCAGTTACGCGAGGACAGGGACGTTCTTC
D: .; V: TRBV5-1; size: many; J: TRBJ1-6; CDR3: CASSPDAGRYSPLHF; DNA: TGCGCCAGCAGCCCGGACGCAGGGAGGTATTCACCCCTCCACTTT
D: TRBD1; V: TRBV27; size: many; J: TRBJ2-5; CDR3: CASSSPDRVKETQYF; DNA: TGTGCCAGCAGTTCCCCCGACAGGGTCAAGGAGACCCAGTACTTC
D: .; V: TRBV10-3; size: few; J: TRBJ1-1; CDR3: CAIRSGQNTEAFF; DNA: TGTGCCATCAGATCGGGACAGAACACTGAAGCTTTCTTT
D: .; V: TRBV7-9; size: .; J: TRBJ2-7; CDR3: CASSLNARSYEQYF; DNA: TGTGCCAGCAGCTTAAACGCCCGCTCCTACGAGCAGTACTTC
D: .; V: TRBV6-2/TRBV6-3; size: .; J: TRBJ1-5; CDR3: CASSSSMSRNQPQHF; DNA: TGTGCCAGCAGTTCCAGTATGTCTCGCAATCAGCCCCAGCATTTT
D: TRBD1; V: TRBV4-1; size: .; J: TRBJ1-4; CDR3: CASSLLRTGEKDDEKLFF; DNA: TGCGCCAGCAGCTTGCTAAGGACAGGGGAAAAAGACGATGAAAAACTGTTTTTT
D: TRBD2; V: TRBV11-2; size: .; J: TRBJ2-2; CDR3: CASSYSGGSGWELFF; DNA: TGTGCCAGCAGCTATAGCGGGGGTTCTGGCTGGGAGCTGTTTTTT
D: .; V: TRBV12-3/TRBV12-4; size: few; J: TRBJ2-5; CDR3: CASSLASGDGQETQYF; DNA: TGTGCCAGCAGTTTAGCATCCGGGGACGGACAAGAGACCCAGTACTTC
D: .; V: TRBV7-3; size: .; J: TRBJ2-1; CDR3: CASSLTSGIGRGNEQFF; DNA: TGTGCCAGCAGCTTAACTTCCGGTATTGGTCGTGGCAATGAGCAGTTCTTC